This T cell receptor beta chain was recorded in a study of cytomegalovirus exposure and HLA in healthy donors. Overall study: Some 200 million T cells yielded more than 95 million unique TCR beta sequences, as an earlier analysis found.

Study outcomes and limitations: Researchers reported in a later analysis that a missense DCLRE1C variant was tied to TCR beta V- and J-gene trimming.

The table lists this clone with a count of one. Its antigen is as yet unknown. Regarding donors, all were healthy bone marrow donors. PCR involved 60 Vbeta and 13 Jbeta primers. Method: immunoSEQ multiplex PCR; TCRdb's copy keeps in-frame clones and lacks some. Of about 200,000 clones listed, around 82% are singletons. The sequence was collected from a woman in her twenties or thirties in good health and CMV-seropositive. Sequenced material: PBMCs.

This CDR3 is CASREGLAYNEQFF. The DNA of the CDR3 is TGCGCCAGCAGGGAGGGCCTCGCCTACAATGAGCAGTTCTTC. This sequence joins TRBV5-1 and TRBJ2-1, with a possible D match to TRBD2 (6 bases). With 5 bases removed from V and 2 bases from J, the gap between germline ends came to 11 bases. The V gene's germline CDR1 is SGHRS and CDR2 YFSETQ. This CDR3 spans 14 amino acids.